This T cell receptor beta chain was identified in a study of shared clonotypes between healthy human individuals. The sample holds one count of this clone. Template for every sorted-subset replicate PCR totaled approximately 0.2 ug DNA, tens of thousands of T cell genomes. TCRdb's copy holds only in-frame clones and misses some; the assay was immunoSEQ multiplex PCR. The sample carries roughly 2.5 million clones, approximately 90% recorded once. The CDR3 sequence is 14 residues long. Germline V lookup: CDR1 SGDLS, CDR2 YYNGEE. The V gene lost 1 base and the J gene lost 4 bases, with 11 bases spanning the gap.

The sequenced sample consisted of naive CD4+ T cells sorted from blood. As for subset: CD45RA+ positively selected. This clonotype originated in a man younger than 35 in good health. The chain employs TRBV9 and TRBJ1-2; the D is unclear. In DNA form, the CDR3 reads TGTGCCAGCAGCGTATTGGGTCAGAGCTATGGCTACACCTTC. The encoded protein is CASSVLGQSYGYTF.